The present entry profiles one T cell receptor beta chain with its context. The antigen this receptor binds is unknown. The record has no base qualities; no much larger clone is one base away. The library was prepared using the immunoSEQ multiplex PCR assay. The multiplex PCR relied on a mix of 60 forward primers for TCR Vbeta segments and 13 reverse primers for TCR Jbeta segments. The CDR3 region of rearranged TCR beta genes was amplified from genomic DNA by a multiplex PCR assay. Amplified TCR beta libraries were sequenced as 87-base-pair reads on the Illumina HiSeq System. Turning to the authors' computational methods: In a later analysis, tens of millions of unique TCR beta chains were counted across the 500 to 700 repertoires, and around 10 million of these chains were shared by at least two donors. Raw reads were error-corrected and collapsed into unique sequences with a nearest-neighbor algorithm that merged closely related sequences to remove PCR and sequencing errors. V, D and J gene segments were assigned by aligning CDR3 sequences to IMGT reference sequences. For a sequence to be retained, a match of at least six nucleotides to both a V gene segment and a J gene segment was required. Rearrangements were classified as productive when the CDR3 lacked stop codons and remained in frame with V and J, and all other rearrangements were classified as non-productive. CDR3 was defined by IMGT convention, running from the second conserved V-encoded cysteine to the conserved J-encoded phenylalanine. The earlier analysis of about 590 of the donors excluded sequences that lacked an unambiguous match to a single V gene segment. In an earlier analysis of around 600 of the donors, V segments were called functional above 56.7% productive rearrangements and were called segregating when the between-donor standard deviation exceeded 5%. To diagnose cytomegalovirus status from the catalog of TCR beta chain sequences, a statistical classification framework was built. V and J gene assignment, in a later analysis, came from comparing TCR nucleotide sequences with IMGT/GENE-DB human TR gene sequences. The TCRdist pipeline was used in a later analysis to assign CDR3 sequences and most-parsimonious VDJ recombination scenarios. A later analysis defined each TCR beta chain by its CDR3 amino acid sequence plus V-gene family, and excluded reads lacking a unique V-gene family. As a way to deal with suspected cross-contamination and a sequencing artifact, a later analysis dropped nearly 600 nucleotide sequences that were highly shared and had low generation probability. For each public chain, a later analysis derived a clonal expansion index from normalized ranks of inferred template counts within each repertoire. In a later analysis, generation probabilities were computed with a VDJ recombination model fitted to out-of-frame rearrangements, and the resulting probabilities were checked against IGoR. Hypergeometric tests were used in a later analysis to score TCR-TCR, TCR-HLA and TCR-CMV co-occurrence, with a repertoire-size bias correction applied to the TCR pairs. In a later analysis, false discovery rates were estimated by permuting HLA or CMV assignments 20 times. A later analysis grouped co-occurring TCRs with DBSCAN, adding TCRdist sequence similarity when clustering within HLA-allele-positive subsets. Co-occurrence clustering excluded repertoires with fewer than 30,000 or more than 120,000 public chains, plus five with anomalous nucleotide sharing. The table was pulled from immuneACCESS by TCRdb, which kept in-frame rearrangements only. Such tables lose some clones; where checked, under half of the loss comes from unresolved V genes, and the rest has no known cause. That table is the source of V, J and clone size, and D and trimming were worked out from the DNA. For this sample the table gives tens of thousands of clones, of which around four fifths were detected only once. Of the sample, 1.2% to 1.5% falls within the top ten clones.

Looking up the germline V gene yields CDR1 LGHNT and CDR2 FRNRAP. The junction shows trimming of 3 bases on V and 6 bases on J, plus 6 bases between the germline ends. The CDR3 runs 12 amino acids, cysteine and phenylalanine included. Kept here is only the CDR3 DNA, which spans 36 bases and is read in frame from base 1. The entry originates in a study of cytomegalovirus exposure and HLA in healthy donors (dated by TCRdb to about 2017). In terms of the full investigation: An earlier analysis of approximately 640 of the donors reported roughly 270 Gb of sequence data and 100 million to 130 million unique TCR beta sequences from about 200 million T cells. Every discovery cohort repertoire had been produced on one sequencing platform. Donor age, sex, ethnicity and CMV serostatus were collected together with the repertoire data. Around 330 gigabases of sequencing data and around 80 million unique TCR sequences made up an early release that covered approximately 650 HLA-typed donors. HLA typing included class I and class II loci at four-digit resolution. To predict cytomegalovirus infection status, the study brought together high-throughput TCR immunosequencing, statistical association of individual TCRs with disease status, and machine learning. Rather than drawing on any new phenotypic data, the later analysis identified candidate immune exposures from TCR beta sequences and the way those sequences occurred across donors. Besides the first cohort of under 700 subjects, a separate validation cohort made up of roughly 120 different subjects was used. A later analysis re-examined previously published TCR beta repertoires from about 700 donors and added high-resolution HLA genotyping to investigate patterns of TCR occurrence. The genetic ancestry cluster associated with self-reported Caucasian donors included around four fifths of the roughly 400 genotyped donors. To decide whether each TCR beta V gene segment behaved as functional or pseudogenic, an earlier analysis of some 540 of the donors relied on high-throughput TCR beta sequencing. The aim of the study was to test whether cataloging public T cell receptors could identify signatures of past pathogen exposure. Across some 400 genotyped donors of the cohort, an average of roughly 250,000 unique TCR beta nucleotide sequences per donor were sequenced, and around 20% of those sequences were non-productive. Because of strong linkage in the cohort, roughly five DR-DQ haplotypes were treated as single units for association and clustering. A later genetic analysis used genome-wide SNP genotypes for about 65% of the roughly 670 donors, treating that subset as a discovery cohort. The study used immunosequencing to profile the T cell repertoires of approximately 650 subjects and linked those repertoires to cytomegalovirus serostatus. Typing coverage differed by locus: A, B, C, DRB1 and DQB1 were typed in roughly 620-630 donors, DQA1 in roughly 510, DPA1 in nearly 610, and DPB1 in 400 to 480. The research as a whole found: Sequencing depth was assumed to be roughly uniform across donors in the presence/absence analyses, though that assumption may not hold. Because HLA typing was missing for some donors at each locus, association tests included only the typed subset. The only immune exposure information available for the cohort was CMV serostatus. The classifier was reported to diagnose cytomegalovirus status with high specificity and sensitivity in both the original cohort and the validation cohort. Because counts were too low, some 17 rarely observed V segments, including chromosome 9 orphons, were left out of the earlier analysis of 587 of the donors. A later analysis found that most CMV-associated TCR beta chains appeared HLA-restricted, with HLA associations seemingly driven largely by CMV exposure. The study gave a list of some 150 TCR beta chains associated with cytomegalovirus. According to a later analysis, TCR association rates differed among HLA loci, with DRB1 alleles showing the most associated TCRs and HLA-C alleles showing the fewest. Compared with equally common non-associated chains, HLA-associated TCR beta chains in a later analysis were more clonally expanded and had lower generation probabilities. At a false discovery rate of 0.05, a later analysis linked roughly 17,000 TCR beta sequences to specific HLA alleles. An earlier analysis of approximately 570 of the donors showed that most TCR beta V segments appeared in productive rearrangements either about 90% or about 30% of the time, which broadly matched IMGT annotations. A group of highly shared sequence variants was considered likely to be a technical artifact of the sequencing pipeline. The cohort was sequenced for TCR beta chains only, and without alpha or paired-chain data the features that could be detected were limited. When HLA alleles, especially DR and DQ, strongly co-occurred, TCR associations were difficult to assign to individual alleles. Three of the identified cytomegalovirus-associated TCR beta chains were confirmed in vitro to be specific for cytomegalovirus antigens. According to a later genetic analysis, donors in an Asian-associated ancestry cluster had fewer N-insertions in productive TCRs than the roughly 670-donor mean. Across donors, most TCR sequences were observed very rarely, whereas some public TCRs were present in many individuals. Some IMGT-functional V segments, including TRBV6-2 and TRBV6-3, could not be distinguished by the 87-base-pair reads and were therefore excluded. The authors suggested that the approach could potentially be extended to other disease states and immunological phenotypes. In a later genetic analysis, a missense DCLRE1C variant was associated with V-gene and J-gene trimming of TCR beta chains, and the association was replicated in an independent cohort. In a later analysis, several top co-occurrence clusters were reported to appear linked to parvovirus B19, influenza, CMV and Epstein-Barr virus. Linkage disequilibrium might explain the correlated functional status among segregating V segments, but an unknown experimental factor could not be excluded. A further reported finding was that TCR beta sequences accurately predicted the HLA-A and HLA-B alleles for most subjects in the first cohort.

The cohort comprised around 700 healthy bone marrow donors. All cohort members were sampled while nominally healthy, although unrecorded immune exposures were likely present. The donor was CMV seronegative and belonged to the group of roughly 330 seronegative cohort members. Every donor gave a peripheral blood sample, and the peripheral blood mononuclear cells from that sample were used for TCR beta sequencing. Genomic DNA extraction from the blood cell samples was performed with the Qiagen DNeasy Blood Extraction Kit. The rearrangement joined TRBV12-5 to TRBJ1-5; TRBD1 is possibly the D segment (6 matching bases). Input material: PBMCs. The TCR originated in a male donor in good health and CMV-seronegative. The bases are TGTGCTAGTGGTTTAGGGGGTCAGCCCCAGCATTTT. This encodes CASGLGGQPQHF.